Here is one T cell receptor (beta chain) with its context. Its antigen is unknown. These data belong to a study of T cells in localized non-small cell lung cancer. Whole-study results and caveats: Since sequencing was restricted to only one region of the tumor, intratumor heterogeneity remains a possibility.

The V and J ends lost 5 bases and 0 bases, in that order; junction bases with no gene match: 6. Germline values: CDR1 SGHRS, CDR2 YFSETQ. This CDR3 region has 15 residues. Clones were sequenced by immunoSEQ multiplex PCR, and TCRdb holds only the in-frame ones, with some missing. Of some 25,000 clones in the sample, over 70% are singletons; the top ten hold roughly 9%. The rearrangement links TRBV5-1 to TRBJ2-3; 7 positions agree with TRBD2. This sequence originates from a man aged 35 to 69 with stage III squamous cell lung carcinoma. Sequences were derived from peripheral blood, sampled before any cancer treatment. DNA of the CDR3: TGCGCCAGCAGAGGTCTAGCGGTTAGCACAGATACGCAGTATTTT. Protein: CASRGLAVSTDTQYF.